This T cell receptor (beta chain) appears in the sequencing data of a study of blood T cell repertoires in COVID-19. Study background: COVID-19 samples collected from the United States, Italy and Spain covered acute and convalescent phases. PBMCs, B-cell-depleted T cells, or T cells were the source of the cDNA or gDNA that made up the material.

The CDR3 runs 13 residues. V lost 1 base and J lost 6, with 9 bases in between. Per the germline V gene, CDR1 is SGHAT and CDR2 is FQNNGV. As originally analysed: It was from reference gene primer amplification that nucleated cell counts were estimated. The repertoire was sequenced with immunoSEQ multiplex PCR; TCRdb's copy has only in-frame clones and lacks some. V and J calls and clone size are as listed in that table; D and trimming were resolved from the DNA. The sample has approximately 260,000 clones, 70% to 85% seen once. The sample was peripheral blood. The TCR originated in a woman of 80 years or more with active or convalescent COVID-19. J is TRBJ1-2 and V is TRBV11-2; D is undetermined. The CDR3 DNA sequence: TGTGCCAGCAGCTTAGGAGGTTCAAATGGCTACACCTTC. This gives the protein CASSLGGSNGYTF.